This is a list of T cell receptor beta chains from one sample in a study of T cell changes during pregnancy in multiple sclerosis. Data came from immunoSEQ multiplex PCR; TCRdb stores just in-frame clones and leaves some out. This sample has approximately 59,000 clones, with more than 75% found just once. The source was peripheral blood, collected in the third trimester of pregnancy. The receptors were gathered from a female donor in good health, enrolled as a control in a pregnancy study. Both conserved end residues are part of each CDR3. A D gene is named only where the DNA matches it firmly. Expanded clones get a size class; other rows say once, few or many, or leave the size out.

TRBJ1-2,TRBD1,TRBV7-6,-,TGTGCCAGCAGCCGGACAGGGGGTAACTATGGCTACACCTTC,CASSRTGGNYGYTF
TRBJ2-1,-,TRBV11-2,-,TGTGCCAGCAGCTTAGTTTTTCTGCTGGGCAGGTACAATGAGCAGTTCTTC,CASSLVFLLGRYNEQFF
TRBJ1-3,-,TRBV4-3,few,TGCGCCAGCAGCCAAGTAGGGGCCGGAGAGACTGGAAACACCATATATTTT,CASSQVGAGETGNTIYF
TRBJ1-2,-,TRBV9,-,TGTGCCAGCAGGGTAGTAAGCGAAGACGTTAGGTCCTGCTATGGCTACACCTTC,CASRVVSEDVRSCYGYTF
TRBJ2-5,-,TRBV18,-,TGTGCCAGCTCAATAGGGGCCGCGGAGACCCAGTACTTC,CASSIGAAETQYF
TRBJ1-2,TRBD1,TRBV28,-,TGTGCCAGCACCCATTCTACAGGGGTCTATGGCTACACCTTC,CASTHSTGVYGYTF
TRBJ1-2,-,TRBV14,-,TGTGCCAGCATGGTCGGTTCCTATGGCTACACCTTC,CASMVGSYGYTF
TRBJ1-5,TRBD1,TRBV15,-,TGTGCCGTCGCACCGGGTGGACAGGCCAATCAGCCCCAGCATTTT,CAVAPGGQANQPQHF
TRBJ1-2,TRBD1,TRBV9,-,TGTGCCAGCAGCGCGGGACAGGACCCAGGGTCTTATGGCTACACCTTC,CASSAGQDPGSYGYTF
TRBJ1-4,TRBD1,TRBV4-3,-,TGCGCCAGCAGCCGCGACAGGGGAGGGAGTGAAAAACTGTTTTTT,CASSRDRGGSEKLFF
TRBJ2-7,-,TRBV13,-,TGTGCCAGCAGCGCCCTAGAGGAGCAGTACTTC,CASSALEEQYF
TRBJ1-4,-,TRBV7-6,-,TGTGCCAGCAGCCCGGGATGGGGGGAGGAACTGTTTTTT,CASSPGWGEELFF
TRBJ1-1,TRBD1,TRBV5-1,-,TGCGCCAGCAGCTTAACCGGGACAGGGATTGGTAACACTGAAGCTTTCTTT,CASSLTGTGIGNTEAFF
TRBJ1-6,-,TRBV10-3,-,TGTGCCATCAGTGAGTCAGGGAGAAATAATTCACCCCTCCACTTT,CAISESGRNNSPLHF
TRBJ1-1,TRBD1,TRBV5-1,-,TGCGCCAGCTGGACAGGGAACACTGAAGCTTTCTTT,CASWTGNTEAFF
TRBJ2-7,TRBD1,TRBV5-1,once,TGCGCCAGCAGCATTTCCGGGACAGGGGGCCCCTACGAGCAGTACTTC,CASSISGTGGPYEQYF
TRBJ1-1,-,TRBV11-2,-,TGTGCCAGCAGCTTTGGAGAGTATTCTGAAGCTTTCTTT,CASSFGEYSEAFF
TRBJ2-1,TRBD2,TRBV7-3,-,TGTGCCAGCAGCCCCAGGGTAGCGGGGTATAACTACAATGAGCAGTTCTTC,CASSPRVAGYNYNEQFF
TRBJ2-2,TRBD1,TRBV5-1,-,TGCGCCAGCAGGGACAGGGGGCGCGTGGTAAGGCACACCGGGGAGCTGTTTTTT,CASRDRGRVVRHTGELFF
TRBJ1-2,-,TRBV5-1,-,TGCGCCAGCAGCTTAGAGCCCATTGTCTATGGCTACACCTTC,CASSLEPIVYGYTF
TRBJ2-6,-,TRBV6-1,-,TGTGCCACTCGAAGGAGGGGTGATGGGGCCAACGTCCTGACTTTC,CATRRRGDGANVLTF
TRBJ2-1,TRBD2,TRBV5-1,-,TGCGCCAGCAGCTTCCGGGGGGAATCCTACAATGAGCAGTTCTTC,CASSFRGESYNEQFF
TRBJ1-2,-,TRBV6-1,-,TGTGCCAGCAGCGCTCCGGGATCTAAAGGCTACACCTTC,CASSAPGSKGYTF
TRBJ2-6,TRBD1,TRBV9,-,TGTGCCAGCAGCGTCCCCCCCGGGGGGACAGGGTCCTCTGGGGCCAACGTCCTGACTTTC,CASSVPPGGTGSSGANVLTF
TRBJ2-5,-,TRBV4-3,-,TGCGCCAGCAGCCGGGAAGGTCCAGGGGAAGGGACCCAGTACTTC,CASSREGPGEGTQYF
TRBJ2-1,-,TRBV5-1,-,TGCGCCAGCAGCAAAGGGGGGGCCAACAATGAGCAGTTCTTC,CASSKGGANNEQFF
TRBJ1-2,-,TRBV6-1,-,TGTGCCAGCAGTGTGGACAGCCGCTATGGCTACACCTTC,CASSVDSRYGYTF
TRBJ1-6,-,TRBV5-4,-,TGTGCCAGCAGCTTGTCGGGGAATTCACCCCTCCACTTT,CASSLSGNSPLHF
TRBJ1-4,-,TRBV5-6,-,TGTGCCAGCAGCCGGTCCCTCTTAACTAATGAAAAACTGTTTTTT,CASSRSLLTNEKLFF
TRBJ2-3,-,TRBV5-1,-,TGCGCCAGCAGCTGGGAGGGACAGGAAGATACGCAGTATTTT,CASSWEGQEDTQYF
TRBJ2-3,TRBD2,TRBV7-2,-,TGTGCCAGCAGCCCCTCGCCGGGACTAAATCTTTTT,CASSPSPGLNLF
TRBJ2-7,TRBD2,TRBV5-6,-,TGTGCCAGCAGCTCGGGGAGGGGCCACGAGCAGTACTTC,CASSSGRGHEQYF
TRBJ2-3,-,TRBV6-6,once,TGTGCCAGCAGTTACTGGGGCCTGGATACGCAGTATTTT,CASSYWGLDTQYF
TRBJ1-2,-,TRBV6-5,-,TGTGCCAGCAGTTACTCGACGGGGAGGGACTATGGCTACACCTTC,CASSYSTGRDYGYTF
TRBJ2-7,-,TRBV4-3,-,TGCGCCAGCAGCCAAGATGACAGGCCGCGTTACGAGCAGTACTTC,CASSQDDRPRYEQYF
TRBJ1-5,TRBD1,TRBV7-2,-,TGTGCCAGCAGCTTAGTCTCCGGGACAGGGAATCAGCCCCAGCATTTT,CASSLVSGTGNQPQHF
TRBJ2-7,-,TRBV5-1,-,TGCGCCAGCAGCCAACGGACAGACTCCTACGAGCAGTACTTC,CASSQRTDSYEQYF
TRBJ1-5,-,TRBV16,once,TGTGCCAGCAGCGATGGACAGATTAGCAATCAGCCCCAGCATTTT,CASSDGQISNQPQHF
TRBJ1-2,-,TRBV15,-,TGTGCCACCAGCAGGGAATTACAGGTGGCCTATGGCTACACCTTC,CATSRELQVAYGYTF
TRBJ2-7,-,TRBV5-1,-,TGCGCCAGCAGCTCTCCATTGGGGGCTTACGAGCAGTACTTC,CASSSPLGAYEQYF
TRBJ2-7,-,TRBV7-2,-,TGTGCCAGCAGCTCTTATGGGGGCACCGGGCCCTACGAGCAGTACTTC,CASSSYGGTGPYEQYF
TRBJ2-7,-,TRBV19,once,TGTGCCAGCGCCCCCGGGACTCTCTACGAGCAGTACTTC,CASAPGTLYEQYF
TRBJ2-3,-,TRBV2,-,TGTGCCAGCAGTGAACTCCAGGTCAGCAGCACAGATACGCAGTATTTT,CASSELQVSSTDTQYF
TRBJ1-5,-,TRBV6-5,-,TGTGCCAGCAGTTCTTCCTTCCTTGGGGAGCAGCCCCAGCATTTT,CASSSSFLGEQPQHF
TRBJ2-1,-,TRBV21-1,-,TGTGCCAGCAGCAATCTAGGGGACAGGGCTTTCAATGAGCAGTTCTTC,CASSNLGDRAFNEQFF
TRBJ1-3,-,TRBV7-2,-,TGTGCCAGCAGCCTAGTAGGGAGAACAGTTGGAAACACCATATATTTT,CASSLVGRTVGNTIYF